This TCR beta chain was profiled in a study of neoadjuvant anti-PD-1 for oral cavity cancer. There are 13 residues in the CDR3. From germline, CDR1 is SGDLS and CDR2 YYNGEE. Trimming took off 0 bases at V and 7 bases at J, with 7 bases between the two ends. Using immunoSEQ multiplex PCR, the repertoire was profiled, and TCRdb retains in-frame clones only, with some absent. The sample consists of under 13,000 clones, around 50% of them appearing once. The rearrangement uses TRBV9 and TRBJ2-2; D ambiguous. The origin of this receptor is a person aged 35 to 85 with oral cavity squamous cell carcinoma. The sequences come from tumor tissue, collected before nivolumab (anti-PD-1) treatment. The CDR3 reads CASSVGYDGELFF. The CDR3 DNA sequence: TGTGCCAGCAGCGTAGGCTATGACGGGGAGCTGTTTTTT.